This T cell receptor beta chain was identified in a study of blood T cells in healthy people across ages. General study findings and limits: Unsorted PBMC material precluded a definitive naive versus antigen-experienced comparison. With naive T cell percentage, TCR beta diversity showed a strong correlation.

This CDR3 has 14 amino acids. The V gene's germline CDR1 is SGHRS and CDR2 YFSETQ. Between the trimmed V and J ends, which lost 5 bases and 6 bases, there was a span of 17 bases. Researchers report isolating at least 6 million PBMCs per sample. A second PCR of about 6 to 12 cycles used a sample-barcoded 5' primer and a J-beta primer mix. Template switching added a 12-random-nucleotide identifier to every cDNA molecule. Using its own MiXCR run on the 5' RACE reads, TCRdb lists one record per CDR3 protein. Of 500,000 to 600,000 distinct CDR3 sequences in the sample, 25% to 30% are singletons; the top ten hold roughly 20%. This clonotype has a handful of counts. The antigen is undetermined.

V usage is TRBV5-1 and J usage is TRBJ1-2; D unresolved. This clonotype was obtained from a woman in her 70s in good health. The material sequenced was blood. CDR3 DNA: TGCGCCAGCAGGGAGGGTTTCGCCCCAAATGGCTACACCTTC. Protein product: CASREGFAPNGYTF.